This TCR beta chain emerged from a study of T-cell memory formation after mild COVID-19. Study context: Across donors, TCR clusters were largely donor specific. The study's findings and limits: What remained unconfirmed was the SARS-CoV-2 specificity of second-wave clones peaking on day 37.

As concerns this clonotype: What it recognizes is unknown.

TCRdb reanalysed the 5' RACE reads using MiXCR and keeps one entry per CDR3 protein. The repertoire holds roughly 340,000 distinct CDR3 sequences, about a sixth seen once, with about a fifth in the top ten. The specimen was PBMCs or a T cell subset sorted from them (not recorded which). This clonotype was obtained from a man between 18 and 29 years old who had mild COVID-19 (a few samples of this study predate the infection). Cell type and time point are not known.

The CDR3, as DNA: TGTGCCAGCTGGCTAGCGGGGCAAGAGACCCAGTACTTC. Protein: CASWLAGQETQYF. The V gene is TRBV27, the J gene TRBJ2-5; 9 bases agree with TRBD2. The V gene's germline CDR1 is MNHEY and CDR2 SMNVEV (reference sequence). There are 13 residues in the CDR3. Trimming took 8 bases from V and 2 from J; bases not matched to a gene: 3.